Included here is one T cell receptor beta chain sequence, with context. Antigen specificity is unknown. The data stem from a study of vaccination effects on CD4 cells after COVID-19. About the study: Samples gathered post-vaccine arrived a median of 72 days past the second dose.

The CDR3 spans 14 residues. Germline V gene data show CDR1 as MGHDK and CDR2 as SYGVNS. The ends were cut back, 2 bases at V and 1 base at J, with 7 bases in the middle. Sequenced by immunoSEQ multiplex PCR; TCRdb stores in-frame clones only, minus some. Of about 59,000 clones in the sample, roughly 80% were seen once. Points from the study as a whole: In vaccinees who were healthy, merely 1 out of 255 vaccine-induced clones cross-reacted with common cold coronaviruses.

Prior to sequencing, the ViraFEST assay stimulated PBMC with viral peptide pools, which expanded the antigen-specific CD4+ T cells. The culture ran for about 10 days, and then CD4+ T cells were isolated. All study participants received two doses of BNT162b2 or mRNA-1273 vaccine. Material: CD4+ T cells from PBMCs cultured with HCoV-OC43 spike peptides, obtained after COVID-19 vaccination. This sample's subset: HCoV-OC43 spike overlapping peptide pool stimulation. This chain joins TRBV25-1 and TRBJ2-3; D assignment may be TRBD1 or TRBD2 (6 bases each). The TCR was taken from a human donor who received a COVID-19 vaccine. The CDR3 nucleotides read TGTGCCAGCAGTGAAGGGGGGCGCACAGATACGCAGTATTTT. This gives the protein CASSEGGRTDTQYF.